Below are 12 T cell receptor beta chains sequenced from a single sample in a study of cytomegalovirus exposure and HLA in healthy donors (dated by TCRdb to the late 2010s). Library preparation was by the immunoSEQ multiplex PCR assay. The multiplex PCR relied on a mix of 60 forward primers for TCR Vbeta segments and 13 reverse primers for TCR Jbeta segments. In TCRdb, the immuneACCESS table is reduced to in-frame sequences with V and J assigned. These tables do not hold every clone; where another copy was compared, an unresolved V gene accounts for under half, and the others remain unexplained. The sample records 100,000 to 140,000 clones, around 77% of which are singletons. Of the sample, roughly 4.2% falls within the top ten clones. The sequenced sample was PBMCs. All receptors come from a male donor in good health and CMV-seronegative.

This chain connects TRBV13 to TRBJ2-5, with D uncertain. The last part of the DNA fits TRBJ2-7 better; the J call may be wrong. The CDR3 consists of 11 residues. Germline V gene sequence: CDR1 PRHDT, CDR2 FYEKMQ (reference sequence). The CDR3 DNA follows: TGTGCCAGCAGCGGTTCCTACGAGCAGTACTTC. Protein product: CASSGSYEQYF.

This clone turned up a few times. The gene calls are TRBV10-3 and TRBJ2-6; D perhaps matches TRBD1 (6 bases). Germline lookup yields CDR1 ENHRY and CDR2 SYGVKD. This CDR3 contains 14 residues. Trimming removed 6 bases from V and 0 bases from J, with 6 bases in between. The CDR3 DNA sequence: TGTGCCATCAGGGACAGCTCTGGGGCCAACGTCCTGACTTTC. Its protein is CAIRDSSGANVLTF.

The CDR3 spells CASSTSRDSYSGNTIYF. The CDR3, as DNA: TGTGCCAGCTCAACTAGCCGGGACAGCTACTCTGGAAACACCATATATTTT. V usage is TRBV18 and J usage is TRBJ1-3; TRBD1 matches at 7 bases. CDR1 KGHSH and CDR2 LQKENI come from the germline V gene. V shed 5 bases and J 0 bases; nucleotides not matched to a gene: 10. The CDR3 totals 17 residues.

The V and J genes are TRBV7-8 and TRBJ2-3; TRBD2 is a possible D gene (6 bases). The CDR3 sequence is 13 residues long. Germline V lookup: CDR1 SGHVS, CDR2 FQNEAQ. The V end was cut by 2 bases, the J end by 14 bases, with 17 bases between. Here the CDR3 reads CASSLWRDRIAYF. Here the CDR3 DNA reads TGTGCCAGCAGCTTATGGAGGGATCGGATCGCGTATTTT.

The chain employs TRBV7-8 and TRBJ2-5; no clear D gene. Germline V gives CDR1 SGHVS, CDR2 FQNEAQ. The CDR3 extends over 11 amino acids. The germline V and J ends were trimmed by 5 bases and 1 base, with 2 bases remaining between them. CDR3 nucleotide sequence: TGTGCCAGCAGCCTCCAAGAGACCCAGTACTTC. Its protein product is CASSLQETQYF.

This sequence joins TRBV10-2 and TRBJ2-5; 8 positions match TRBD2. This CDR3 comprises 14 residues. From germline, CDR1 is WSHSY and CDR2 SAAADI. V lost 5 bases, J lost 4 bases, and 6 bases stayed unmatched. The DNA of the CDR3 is TGCGCCAGCAGTTTAAGCGGGAGCCTAGAGACCCAGTACTTC. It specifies CASSLSGSLETQYF.

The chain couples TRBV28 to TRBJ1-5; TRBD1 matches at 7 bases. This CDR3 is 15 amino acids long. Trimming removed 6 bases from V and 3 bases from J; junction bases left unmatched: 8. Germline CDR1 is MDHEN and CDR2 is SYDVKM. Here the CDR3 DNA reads TGTGCCAGCAGAGACAGGGTCTTCCACAATCAGCCCCAGCATTTT. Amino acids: CASRDRVFHNQPQHF. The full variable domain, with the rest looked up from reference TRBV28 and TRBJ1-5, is DVKVTQSSRYLVKRTGEKVFLECVQDMDHENMFWYRQDPGLGLRLIYFSYDVKMKEKGDIPEGYSVSREKKERFSLILESASTNQTSMYLCASRDRVFHNQPQHFGDGTRLSIL.

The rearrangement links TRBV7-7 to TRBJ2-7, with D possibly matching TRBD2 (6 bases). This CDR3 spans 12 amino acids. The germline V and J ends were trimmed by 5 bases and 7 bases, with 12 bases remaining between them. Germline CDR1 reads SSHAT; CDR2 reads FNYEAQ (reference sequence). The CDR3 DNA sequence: TGTGCCAGCAGCCCTAGTGGGGGGGAGCAGTACTTC. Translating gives CASSPSGGEQYF.

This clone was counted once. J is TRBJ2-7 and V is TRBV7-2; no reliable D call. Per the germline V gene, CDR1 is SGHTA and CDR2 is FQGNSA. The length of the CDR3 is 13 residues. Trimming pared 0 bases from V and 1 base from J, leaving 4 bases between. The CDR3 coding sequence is TGTGCCAGCAGCTTAGCCTTTTCCTACGAGCAGTACTTC. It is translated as CASSLAFSYEQYF.

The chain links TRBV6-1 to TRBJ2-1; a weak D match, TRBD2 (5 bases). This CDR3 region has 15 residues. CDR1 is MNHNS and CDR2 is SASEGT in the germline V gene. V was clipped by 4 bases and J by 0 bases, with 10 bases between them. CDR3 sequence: CASSVSGRSYNEQFF. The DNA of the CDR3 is TGTGCCAGCAGTGTCAGCGGACGCTCCTACAATGAGCAGTTCTTC.

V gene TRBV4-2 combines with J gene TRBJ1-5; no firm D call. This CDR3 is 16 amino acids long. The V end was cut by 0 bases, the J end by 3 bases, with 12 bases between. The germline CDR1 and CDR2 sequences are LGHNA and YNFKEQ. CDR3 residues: CASSQDIGKTNQPQHF. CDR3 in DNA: TGTGCCAGCAGCCAAGATATCGGGAAAACCAATCAGCCCCAGCATTTT.

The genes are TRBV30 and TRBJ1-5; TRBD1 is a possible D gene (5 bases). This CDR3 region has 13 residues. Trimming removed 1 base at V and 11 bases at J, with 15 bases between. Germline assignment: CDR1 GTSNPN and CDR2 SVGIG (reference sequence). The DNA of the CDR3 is TGTGCCTGGAGTGGGGGGGAGTTGCGGGCCCAGCATTTT. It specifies CAWSGGELRAQHF.